Sequencing of this TCR beta chain was carried out in a study of cytotoxic CD8 clonotypes in ibrutinib-treated CLL. Study-wide points: Clonality (at baseline) was higher than in age-matched healthy donors and tracked circulating CD8+ T-cell counts. Sustained-remission patients were sampled at one set of times and progressing patients at different ones.

Germline V lookup: CDR1 SNHLY, CDR2 FYNNEI. Trimming took off 6 bases at V and 0 bases at J, with 12 bases between the two ends. The CDR3 is made up of 15 amino acids. The data were produced by immunoSEQ multiplex PCR, yet TCRdb's version contains in-frame clones alone and is incomplete. The table lists more than 50,000 clones, approximately 57% of them singletons. This clone occurred many times. Its target is unknown. The clonotype originates from a human donor with chronic lymphocytic leukemia. The sequences come from PBMCs, collected after 12 months of ibrutinib treatment. The chain employs TRBV2 and TRBJ1-5; D is perhaps TRBD1 (5 bases). As DNA, the CDR3 is TGTGCCAGCAGGACACAACAGGTTAGCAATCAGCCCCAGCATTTT. Protein sequence: CASRTQQVSNQPQHF.